This T cell receptor beta chain was identified in a study of early T cells in non-severe SARS-CoV-2 infection. About the research overall: The study sequenced bulk RNA from unsorted whole blood, with chains unpaired. Study observations and caveats: VDJdb matching, biased toward anti-spike CD8 responses, missed private and CD4 specificities.

The CDR3 is 15 amino acids. Per the germline V gene, CDR1 is SEHNR and CDR2 is FQNEAQ (reference sequence). The germline V and J ends were trimmed by 1 base and 3 bases, with 12 bases remaining between them. This clonotype was counted many times. Antigen unknown. Unique molecular identifiers were attached to individual cDNA molecules. TCRdb independently ran MiXCR on the 5' RACE reads; one entry per CDR3 protein. The data show some 90,000 distinct CDR3 sequences, more than 13% seen once. The chain has TRBV7-9 and TRBJ1-2; D gene ambiguous. The TCR comes from an adult who was a healthcare worker with PCR-confirmed SARS-CoV-2 infection or an uninfected control (not recorded which). Sample: whole blood. CDR3 nucleotide sequence: TGTGCCAGCAGCTTAGTGGGTGAAGAACACTATGGCTACACCTTC. It specifies CASSLVGEEHYGYTF.